This T cell receptor beta chain comes out of a study of blood T cell repertoires in COVID-19. For the study at large: The analysed material was cDNA or gDNA that came from T cells, B-cell-depleted T cells, or PBMCs.

V trimming: 2 bases; J trimming: 9 bases; junction bases outside the gene matches: 5. This CDR3 is built from 15 residues. The germline gives CDR1 MGHRA, CDR2 YSYEKL. Original processing notes: Reference gene primer amplification yielded estimated nucleated cell counts. Method: immunoSEQ multiplex PCR; TCRdb's copy keeps in-frame clones and lacks some. V, J and clone size are taken as reported in that table, and D and trimming were inferred from the DNA itself. The profile covers about 180,000 clones, with more than 75% appearing a single time and nearly 2.5% taken by the ten largest. The rearrangement links TRBV4-1 to TRBJ1-6; 9 bases align to TRBD1. Sequenced material: peripheral blood. The clonotype was recovered from a man aged 35 to 55 with active or convalescent COVID-19. In DNA, the CDR3 is TGCGCCAGCAGCCAATCGGGGACAGGGAGTTCACCCCTCCACTTT. Translating it yields CASSQSGTGSSPLHF.